These T cell receptor beta chains were read from a single sample in a study of early T cells in non-severe SARS-CoV-2 infection. TCRdb reprocessed the 5' RACE reads with MiXCR, giving one entry per CDR3 protein. The sample gives about 92,000 distinct CDR3 sequences, 14% of which show up once; approximately 7.5% is in the top ten. The sequenced material came from whole blood. The receptors were gathered from an adult who was a healthcare worker with PCR-confirmed SARS-CoV-2 infection or an uninfected control (not recorded which). Each CDR3 is given with its conserved first and last residue. A D gene is named only where the DNA matches it firmly. Size values are once, few and many counts, or a class for expanded clones, and some rows have none.

J: TRBJ2-3; D: TRBD1; V: TRBV5-1; size: many; CDR3: CASSRTGARETDTQYF; DNA: TGCGCCAGCAGCCGAACAGGGGCGAGGGAAACAGATACGCAGTATTTT
J: TRBJ1-1; D: -; V: TRBV29-1; size: many; CDR3: CSVEEGTEAFF; DNA: TGCAGCGTTGAAGAGGGCACTGAAGCTTTCTTT
J: TRBJ2-1; D: TRBD2; V: TRBV4-1; size: -; CDR3: CASSSRLANEQFF; DNA: TGCGCCAGCAGCTCCCGACTAGCGAATGAGCAGTTCTTC
J: TRBJ2-2; D: TRBD2; V: TRBV29-1; size: -; CDR3: CSVELAETGELFF; DNA: TGCAGCGTTGAACTAGCGGAGACCGGGGAGCTGTTTTTT
J: TRBJ2-7; D: TRBD2; V: TRBV29-1; size: few; CDR3: CSVGSGSSYEQYF; DNA: TGCAGCGTTGGTAGCGGGAGCTCCTACGAGCAGTACTTC
J: TRBJ2-7; D: TRBD2; V: TRBV4-2; size: -; CDR3: CASSQVAGLAGEYEQYF; DNA: TGTGCCAGCAGCCAAGTTGCAGGACTAGCGGGAGAGTACGAGCAGTACTTC
J: TRBJ2-7; D: -; V: TRBV13; size: few; CDR3: CASSFYSPRSVGEQYF; DNA: TGTGCCAGCAGCTTCTATTCTCCCAGATCCGTAGGCGAGCAGTACTTC
J: TRBJ1-5; D: TRBD1; V: TRBV6-1; size: -; CDR3: CASRENRGQPQHF; DNA: TGTGCCAGCAGGGAGAACAGGGGCCAGCCCCAGCATTTT
J: TRBJ2-5; D: -; V: TRBV5-1; size: -; CDR3: CASSLQGQETQYF; DNA: TGCGCCAGCAGCTTGCAGGGTCAAGAGACCCAGTACTTC
J: TRBJ1-5; D: TRBD1; V: TRBV7-8; size: -; CDR3: CASSFYRGLGDQPQHF; DNA: TGTGCCAGCAGCTTCTACAGGGGGCTGGGGGATCAGCCCCAGCATTTT
J: TRBJ2-1; D: -; V: TRBV3-1; size: -; CDR3: CASSSGGFNNEQFF; DNA: TGTGCCAGCAGCTCCGGAGGGTTCAACAATGAGCAGTTCTTC
J: TRBJ2-7; D: -; V: TRBV5-1; size: few; CDR3: CASSFRDEQYF; DNA: TGCGCCAGCAGCTTCAGGGACGAGCAGTACTTC
J: TRBJ1-1; D: -; V: TRBV29-1; size: many; CDR3: CSVHPGGTEAFF; DNA: TGCAGCGTCCATCCTGGGGGCACTGAAGCTTTCTTT
J: TRBJ2-1; D: -; V: TRBV28; size: -; CDR3: CASSLRGSHEQFF; DNA: TGTGCCAGCAGTTTGAGAGGGAGCCATGAGCAGTTCTTC
J: TRBJ2-2; D: TRBD1; V: TRBV4-1; size: -; CDR3: CASSPQPQGAGTGELFF; DNA: TGCGCCAGCAGCCCCCAACCACAGGGGGCGGGAACCGGGGAGCTGTTTTTT
J: TRBJ2-1; D: -; V: TRBV2; size: few; CDR3: CASTGYEQFF; DNA: TGTGCCAGCACCGGATATGAGCAGTTCTTC
J: TRBJ2-1; D: -; V: TRBV7-3; size: -; CDR3: CASSLKEFNEQFF; DNA: TGTGCCAGCAGCTTAAAAGAGTTCAATGAGCAGTTCTTC
J: TRBJ1-2; D: TRBD1; V: TRBV29-1; size: -; CDR3: CSAYERGQGMFYGYTF; DNA: TGCAGCGCCTACGAGAGGGGACAGGGAATGTTCTATGGCTACACCTTC
J: TRBJ2-5; D: -; V: TRBV19; size: -; CDR3: CASSIGGTLQETQYF; DNA: TGTGCCAGTAGTATAGGGGGGACCCTTCAAGAGACCCAGTACTTC
J: TRBJ2-1; D: -; V: TRBV29-1; size: few; CDR3: CSVGLGEQFF; DNA: TGCAGCGTGGGTCTGGGCGAGCAGTTCTTC
J: TRBJ2-3; D: TRBD2; V: TRBV7-2; size: few; CDR3: CASSRRLSTSGGTDTQYF; DNA: TGTGCCAGCAGCCGCCGCCTCTCGACTAGCGGGGGCACAGATACGCAGTATTTT
J: TRBJ2-1; D: TRBD2; V: TRBV19; size: many; CDR3: CATMGRAPYNEQFF; DNA: TGTGCCACTATGGGGAGGGCCCCCTACAATGAGCAGTTCTTC
J: TRBJ2-2; D: -; V: TRBV7-2; size: few; CDR3: CASSLVPSLAMNTGELFF; DNA: TGTGCCAGCAGCTTAGTCCCGAGCCTAGCAATGAACACCGGGGAGCTGTTTTTT
J: TRBJ1-1; D: TRBD1; V: TRBV6-6; size: -; CDR3: CAGNRGPDTEAFF; DNA: TGTGCCGGGAACAGGGGGCCGGACACTGAAGCTTTCTTT
J: TRBJ1-1; D: -; V: TRBV12-3/TRBV12-4; size: -; CDR3: CASSLPVGADEAFF; DNA: TGTGCCAGCAGCCTCCCGGTCGGGGCAGACGAAGCTTTCTTT
J: TRBJ2-1; D: -; V: TRBV6-6; size: few; CDR3: CASSYGSTDNEQFF; DNA: TGTGCCAGCAGTTATGGGAGCACGGACAATGAGCAGTTCTTC
J: TRBJ1-5; D: -; V: TRBV27; size: few; CDR3: CASSSPQLRNQPQHF; DNA: TGTGCCAGCAGTTCCCCACAGCTACGCAATCAGCCCCAGCATTTT
J: TRBJ2-1; D: TRBD2; V: TRBV11-1; size: few; CDR3: CASSPLTSGRLQFSANEQFF; DNA: TGTGCCAGCAGCCCGTTGACTAGCGGGAGACTGCAGTTCTCCGCGAATGAGCAGTTCTTC
J: TRBJ1-2; D: -; V: TRBV19; size: few; CDR3: CASSMLLPKNYGYTF; DNA: TGTGCCAGTAGTATGCTCCTCCCCAAAAACTATGGCTACACCTTC
J: TRBJ2-5; D: -; V: TRBV28; size: few; CDR3: CASSSRGYETQYF; DNA: TGTGCCAGCAGTTCCAGGGGTTACGAGACCCAGTACTTC
J: TRBJ2-1; D: TRBD1; V: TRBV10-3; size: -; CDR3: CAIQPGQGLNEQFF; DNA: TGTGCCATCCAACCGGGACAGGGACTCAATGAGCAGTTCTTC
J: TRBJ2-2; D: -; V: TRBV10-2; size: few; CDR3: CASSERYRTNTGELFF; DNA: TGCGCCAGCAGTGAGAGATACAGGACGAACACCGGGGAGCTGTTTTTT
J: TRBJ1-5; D: -; V: TRBV7-7; size: -; CDR3: CASSWLGDRSYQPQHF; DNA: TGTGCCAGCAGCTGGTTAGGTGACAGATCGTATCAGCCCCAGCATTTT
J: TRBJ1-6; D: -; V: TRBV9; size: few; CDR3: CASSDNYNSPLHF; DNA: TGTGCCAGCTCGGACAACTATAATTCACCCCTCCACTTT
J: TRBJ2-7; D: -; V: TRBV29-1; size: few; CDR3: CSAVGGRLREQYF; DNA: TGCAGCGCGGTGGGAGGAAGGCTAAGGGAGCAGTACTTC
J: TRBJ2-3; D: TRBD2; V: TRBV15; size: few; CDR3: CATSRRAGAVADTQYF; DNA: TGTGCCACCAGCAGAAGGGCGGGAGCGGTGGCAGATACGCAGTATTTT
J: TRBJ1-6; D: -; V: TRBV18; size: -; CDR3: CASSPTNSPLHF; DNA: TGTGCCAGCTCACCAACGAATTCACCCCTCCACTTT
J: TRBJ1-4; D: -; V: TRBV6-6; size: few; CDR3: CASSDGTSGANEKLFF; DNA: TGTGCCAGCAGTGATGGGACCTCCGGAGCGAATGAAAAACTGTTTTTT
J: TRBJ1-1; D: TRBD1; V: TRBV5-1; size: many; CDR3: CASSSIQGGHAEAFF; DNA: TGCGCCAGCAGCTCAATCCAGGGGGGACACGCTGAAGCTTTCTTT
J: TRBJ2-2; D: -; V: TRBV9; size: few; CDR3: CASSVRGGGVAGELFF; DNA: TGTGCCAGCAGCGTAAGAGGAGGGGGAGTGGCCGGGGAGCTGTTTTTT
J: TRBJ2-7; D: -; V: TRBV7-9; size: few; CDR3: CASSRRDRSSEQYF; DNA: TGTGCCAGCAGCCGGAGAGACAGATCGTCCGAGCAGTACTTC
J: TRBJ2-5; D: -; V: TRBV7-2; size: -; CDR3: CASSLGGIQETQYF; DNA: TGTGCCAGCAGCTTAGGCGGGATCCAAGAGACCCAGTACTTC
J: TRBJ2-5; D: TRBD1; V: TRBV29-1; size: -; CDR3: CSVRTGGTVGETQYF; DNA: TGCAGCGTAAGGACAGGGGGCACGGTAGGAGAGACCCAGTACTTC
J: TRBJ1-1; D: -; V: TRBV7-9; size: -; CDR3: CASSRDGNTEAFF; DNA: TGTGCCAGCAGCCGGGACGGGAACACTGAAGCTTTCTTT
J: TRBJ1-1; D: TRBD1; V: TRBV7-8; size: -; CDR3: CASSLVGDSSSFF; DNA: TGTGCCAGCAGCTTAGTAGGGGACAGCTCGTCTTTCTTT
J: TRBJ2-7; D: -; V: TRBV6-2/TRBV6-3; size: few; CDR3: CASNGDKLNSEQYF; DNA: TGTGCCAGCAATGGCGACAAATTAAACTCCGAGCAGTACTTC
J: TRBJ1-1; D: TRBD1; V: TRBV6-5; size: few; CDR3: CASRHRGNTEAFF; DNA: TGTGCCAGCAGACACAGGGGGAACACTGAAGCTTTCTTT
J: TRBJ1-1; D: TRBD1; V: TRBV20-1; size: few; CDR3: CSASGQGVFEAFF; DNA: TGCAGTGCTAGTGGGCAGGGGGTTTTTGAAGCTTTCTTT
J: TRBJ2-2; D: TRBD1; V: TRBV7-6; size: -; CDR3: CASSETGAGTGELLF; DNA: TGTGCCAGCAGCGAGACAGGGGCCGGAACCGGGGAGCTGCTTTTT
J: TRBJ2-3; D: TRBD1; V: TRBV7-3; size: few; CDR3: CASSPMTGVDTQYF; DNA: TGTGCCAGCAGCCCAATGACAGGGGTCGATACGCAGTATTTT
J: TRBJ1-2; D: -; V: TRBV11-2; size: few; CDR3: CASSLDPSGGYTF; DNA: TGTGCCAGCAGCTTAGACCCATCGGGCGGCTACACCTTC
J: TRBJ1-5; D: -; V: TRBV6-1; size: -; CDR3: CASSRSPASNQPQHF; DNA: TGTGCCAGCAGTCGATCCCCGGCCAGCAATCAGCCCCAGCATTTT
J: TRBJ2-7; D: -; V: TRBV7-5; size: few; CDR3: CISVPEAPDRGDEQYF; DNA: -